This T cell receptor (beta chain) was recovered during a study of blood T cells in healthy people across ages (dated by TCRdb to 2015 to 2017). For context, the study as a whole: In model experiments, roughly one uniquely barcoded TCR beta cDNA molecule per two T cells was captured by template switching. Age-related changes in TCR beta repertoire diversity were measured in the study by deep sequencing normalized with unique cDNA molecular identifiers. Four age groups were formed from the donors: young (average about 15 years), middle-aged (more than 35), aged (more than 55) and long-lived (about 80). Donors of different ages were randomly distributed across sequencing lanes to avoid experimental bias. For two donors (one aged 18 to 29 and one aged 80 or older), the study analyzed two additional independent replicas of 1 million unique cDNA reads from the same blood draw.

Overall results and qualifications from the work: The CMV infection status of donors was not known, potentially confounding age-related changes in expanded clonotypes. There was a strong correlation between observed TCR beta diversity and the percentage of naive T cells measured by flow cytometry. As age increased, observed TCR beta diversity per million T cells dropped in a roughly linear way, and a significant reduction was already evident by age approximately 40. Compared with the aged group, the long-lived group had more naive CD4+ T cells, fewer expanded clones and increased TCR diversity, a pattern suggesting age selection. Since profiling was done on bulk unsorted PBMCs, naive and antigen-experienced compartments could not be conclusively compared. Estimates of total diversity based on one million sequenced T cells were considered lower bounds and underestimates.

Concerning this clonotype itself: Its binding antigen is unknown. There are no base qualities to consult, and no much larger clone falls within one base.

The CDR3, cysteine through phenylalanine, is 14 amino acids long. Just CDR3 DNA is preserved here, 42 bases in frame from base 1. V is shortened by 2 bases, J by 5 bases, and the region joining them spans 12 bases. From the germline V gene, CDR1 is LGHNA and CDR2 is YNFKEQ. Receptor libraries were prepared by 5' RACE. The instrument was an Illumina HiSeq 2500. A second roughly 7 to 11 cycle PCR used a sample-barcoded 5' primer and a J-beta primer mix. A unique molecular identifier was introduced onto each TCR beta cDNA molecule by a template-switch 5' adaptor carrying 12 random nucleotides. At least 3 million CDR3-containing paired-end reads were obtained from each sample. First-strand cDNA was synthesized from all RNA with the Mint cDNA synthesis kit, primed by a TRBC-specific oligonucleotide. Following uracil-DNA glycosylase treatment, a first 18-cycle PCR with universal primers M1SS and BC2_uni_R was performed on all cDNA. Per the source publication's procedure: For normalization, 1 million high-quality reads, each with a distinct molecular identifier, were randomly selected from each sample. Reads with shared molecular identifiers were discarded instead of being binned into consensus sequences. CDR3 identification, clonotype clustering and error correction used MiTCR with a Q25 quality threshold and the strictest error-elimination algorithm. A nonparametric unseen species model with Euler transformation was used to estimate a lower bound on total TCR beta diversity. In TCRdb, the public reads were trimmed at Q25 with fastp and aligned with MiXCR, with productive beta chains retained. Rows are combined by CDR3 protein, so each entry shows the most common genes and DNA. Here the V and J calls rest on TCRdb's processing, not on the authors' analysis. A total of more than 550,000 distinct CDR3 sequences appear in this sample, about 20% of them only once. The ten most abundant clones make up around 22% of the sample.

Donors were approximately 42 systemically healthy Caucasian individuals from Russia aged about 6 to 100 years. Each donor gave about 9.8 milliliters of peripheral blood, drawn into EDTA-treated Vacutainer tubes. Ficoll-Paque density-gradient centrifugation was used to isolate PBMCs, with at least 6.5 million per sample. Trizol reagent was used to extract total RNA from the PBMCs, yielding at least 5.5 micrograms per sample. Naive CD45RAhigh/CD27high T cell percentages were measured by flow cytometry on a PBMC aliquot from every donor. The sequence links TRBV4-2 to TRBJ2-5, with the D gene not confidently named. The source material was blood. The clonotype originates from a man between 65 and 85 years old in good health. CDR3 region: CASSQKKGGETQYF. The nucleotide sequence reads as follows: TGTGCCAGCAGCCAAAAAAAGGGTGGCGAGACCCAGTACTTC.